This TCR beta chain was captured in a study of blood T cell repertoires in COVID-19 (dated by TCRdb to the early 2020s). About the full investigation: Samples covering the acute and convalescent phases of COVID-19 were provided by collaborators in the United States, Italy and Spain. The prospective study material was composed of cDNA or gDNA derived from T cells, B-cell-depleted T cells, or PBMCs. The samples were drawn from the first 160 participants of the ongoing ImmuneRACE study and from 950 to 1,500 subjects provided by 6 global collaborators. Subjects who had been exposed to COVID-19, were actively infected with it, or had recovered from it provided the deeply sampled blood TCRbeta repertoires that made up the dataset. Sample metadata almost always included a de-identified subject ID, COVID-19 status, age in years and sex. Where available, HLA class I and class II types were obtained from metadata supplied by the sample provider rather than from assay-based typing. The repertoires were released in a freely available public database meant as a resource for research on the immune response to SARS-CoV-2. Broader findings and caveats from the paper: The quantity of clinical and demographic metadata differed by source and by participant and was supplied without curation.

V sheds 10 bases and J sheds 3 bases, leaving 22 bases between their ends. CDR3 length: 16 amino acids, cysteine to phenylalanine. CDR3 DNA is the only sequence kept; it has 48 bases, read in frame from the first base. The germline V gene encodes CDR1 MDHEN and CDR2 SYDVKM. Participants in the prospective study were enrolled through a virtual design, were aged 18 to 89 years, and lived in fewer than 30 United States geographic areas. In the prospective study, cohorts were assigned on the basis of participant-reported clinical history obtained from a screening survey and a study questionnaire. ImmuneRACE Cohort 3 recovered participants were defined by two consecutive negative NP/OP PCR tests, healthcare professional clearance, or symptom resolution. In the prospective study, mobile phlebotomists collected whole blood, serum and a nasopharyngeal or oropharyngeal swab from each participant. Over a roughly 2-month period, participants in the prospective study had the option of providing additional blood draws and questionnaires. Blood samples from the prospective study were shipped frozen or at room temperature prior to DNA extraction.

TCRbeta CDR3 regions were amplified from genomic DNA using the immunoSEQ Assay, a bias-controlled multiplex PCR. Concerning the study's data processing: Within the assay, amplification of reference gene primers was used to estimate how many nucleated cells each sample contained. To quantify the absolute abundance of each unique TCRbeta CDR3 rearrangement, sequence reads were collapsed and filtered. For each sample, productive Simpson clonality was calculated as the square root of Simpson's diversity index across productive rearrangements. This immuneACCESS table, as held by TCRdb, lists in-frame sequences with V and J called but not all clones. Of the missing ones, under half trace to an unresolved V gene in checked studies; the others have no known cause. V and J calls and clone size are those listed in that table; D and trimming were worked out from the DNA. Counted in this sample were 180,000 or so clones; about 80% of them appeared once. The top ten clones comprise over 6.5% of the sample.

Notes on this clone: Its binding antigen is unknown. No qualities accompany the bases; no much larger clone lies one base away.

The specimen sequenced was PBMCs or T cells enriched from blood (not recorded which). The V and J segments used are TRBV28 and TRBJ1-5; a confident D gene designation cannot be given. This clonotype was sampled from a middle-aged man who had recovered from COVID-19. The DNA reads TGTGCCACCCAAACCGTCGGGTTTATGTCCAATCAGCCCCAGCATTTT. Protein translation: CATQTVGFMSNQPQHF.